The present entry profiles one T cell receptor (beta chain) with its context. This receptor's antigen is unknown. Base qualities are missing; no much larger clone stands one base away. This record belongs to a study of control samples from healthy donors and cancer patients (dated by TCRdb to the early 2020s). The CDR3 runs 14 residues from the cysteine to the phenylalanine. Only the CDR3 DNA is retained, 42 bases long and in frame from the first base. Reading the germline V gene gives CDR1 SGHVS and CDR2 FQNEAQ. Relative to germline, V is 5 bases shorter and J is 4 bases shorter, with 15 bases between their ends. The library was produced with the immunoSEQ multiplex PCR assay. This is the immuneACCESS table as TCRdb keeps it, with only in-frame sequences that have V and J called. A part of the clones is gone; compared with another copy, unresolved V genes explain less than half, and the rest is unexplained. This sample has tens of thousands of clones in its table, and roughly 80% of those were observed once. Around a fifth of the sample is taken by the ten largest.

The chain is encoded by TRBV7-8 joined to TRBJ2-7; perhaps TRBD1 is the D gene, with 8 bases matching. The sequence was obtained from a young man in good health. What was sequenced was blood. The CDR3 corresponds to CASSRDRRGYEQYF. At the DNA level, the sequence is TGTGCCAGCAGCAGGGACAGGCGGGGGTACGAGCAGTACTTC.